This paragraph covers one T cell receptor (beta chain) sequence. Its antigen remains unknown. This sample was taken from a study of cytomegalovirus exposure and HLA in healthy donors. Study-wide context: From HLA-typed donors, an early data release held roughly 80 million unique TCRs. Study observations and caveats: Segments of the TCR beta V type were, in most cases, productive about 90% or about 30% of the time in an earlier analysis. Analysis performed later showed TCR beta chains linked to HLA being more clonally expanded than equally common others.

Unmatched junction bases numbered 9, after V lost 0 bases and J lost 5 bases. The CDR3 length is 17 residues. Germline assignment: CDR1 SGHTA and CDR2 FQGNSA. Vbeta (60) and Jbeta (13) primers were used in the PCR. Original methodology: Later work found tens of millions of unique TCR beta chains, with about 10 million shared. The table came from immunoSEQ multiplex PCR; TCRdb's copy has only in-frame clones and leaves some out. V and J calls plus clone size are reproduced from that table; the DNA served to infer D and trimming. The sample holds 70,000 to 95,000 clones, 65% to 85% seen once. This sequence originates from a man younger than 35 in good health and CMV-seronegative. The chain combines TRBV7-2 with TRBJ2-5, with 10 bases matching TRBD1. Sequenced input: PBMCs. CDR3 nucleotide sequence: TGTGCCAGCAGCTTAGCATCGACAGGGGGCATCGGGGAGACCCAGTACTTC. Amino acid sequence: CASSLASTGGIGETQYF.